The 15 T cell receptor beta chains below all came from one sample that was sequenced in a study of regulatory T cells in long-lasting Graves disease. Arm-PCR of CDR3 regions and iRepertoire HTBI primers were used to build TCR beta libraries. Each CDR3 protein is one row after TCRdb ran MiXCR on the multiplex PCR reads. The sample has 400,000 to 650,000 distinct CDR3 sequences, about 15% seen once. Time point noted: newly diagnosed GD, antithyroid drugs for less than 3 months. RNA from PBMCs was the source of the TCR library. The same data also contributed to another study, on T cells in Graves' hyperthyroidism and ophthalmopathy.

The sample was peripheral blood mononuclear cells (PBMCs), taken at new diagnosis, from a patient treated with antithyroid drugs. These receptors were taken from a woman aged 35-60 years with Graves disease.

This clonotype occurred a few times. The chain is built from TRBV4-2 and TRBJ1-2; TRBD1 matches at 7 bases. V was clipped by 0 bases and J by 4 bases; unmatched bases: 5. This CDR3 has 15 amino acids. The germline V gene encodes CDR1 LGHNA and CDR2 YNFKEQ. CDR3 region: CASSQEGGEGYGYTF. CDR3 DNA: TGTGCCAGCAGCCAAGAAGGGGGCGAGGGCTATGGCTACACCTTC.

This clonotype showed up many times. The chain has TRBV7-2 and TRBJ2-3; TRBD2 might be the D (5 bases). V lost 3 bases and J 5 bases, leaving 15 bases between the germline ends. Germline V lookup: CDR1 SGHTA, CDR2 FQGNSA. This CDR3 contains 15 residues. CDR3 coding DNA: TGTGCCAGCAGCTTGGGAGCTAGCCGCCGAGATACGCAGTATTTT. Protein sequence: CASSLGASRRDTQYF.

This clonotype came up a few times. The genes are TRBV5-1 and TRBJ2-7; D is tentatively TRBD1 or TRBD2 (7 bases each). V was shortened by 3 bases and J by 2 bases, with 15 bases between the two germline ends. Germline V gene sequence: CDR1 SGHRS, CDR2 YFSETQ. The CDR3 is made up of 15 amino acids. The CDR3 here is CASSSQGGGTYEQYF. In DNA, the CDR3 is TGCGCCAGCAGCTCCCAGGGGGGGGGTACCTACGAGCAGTACTTC.

The genes are TRBV7-9 and TRBJ2-1, with 16 bases lining up with TRBD2. The junction had 12 bases not matched to a gene; V was cut back by 4 bases and J by 0 bases. Germline values: CDR1 SEHNR, CDR2 FQNEAQ (reference sequence). This CDR3 spans 21 amino acids. The CDR3: CASSSNPGLAGGDSSYNEQFF. CDR3 nucleotide sequence: TGTGCCAGCAGCTCAAATCCGGGACTAGCGGGGGGGGATTCCTCCTACAATGAGCAGTTCTTC.

This clonotype was picked up a small number of times. The V gene is TRBV5-6, the J gene TRBJ2-3; D tentatively reads TRBD1 or TRBD2 (5 bases each). Looked up from germline, CDR1 is SGHDT and CDR2 is YYEEEE. The CDR3 has 15 amino acids. The V end lost 4 bases, the J end lost 2 bases, and 14 bases lay between the germline ends. The CDR3 here is CASSTGTDLTDTQYF. In DNA form, the CDR3 reads TGTGCCAGCAGCACTGGGACGGACCTCACAGATACGCAGTATTTT. Based on the CDR3 plus reference TRBV5-6 and TRBJ2-3, the full variable domain is DAGVTQSPTHLIKTRGQQVTLRCSPKSGHDTVSWYQQALGQGPQFIFQYYEEEERQRGNFPDRFSGHQFPNYSSELNVNALLLGDSALYLCASSTGTDLTDTQYFGPGTRLTVL.

Points on this clonotype: A much larger clone lies one base from this, so it may be a read error. The chain has TRBV27 and TRBJ1-4; D is unclear. The CDR3 sequence is 13 residues long. V was clipped by 6 bases and J by 0 bases, with 5 bases between them. Germline V gene sequence: CDR1 MNHEY, CDR2 SMNVEV (reference sequence). The CDR3 spells CASSRATNEKLFF. Written as DNA, the CDR3 is TGTGCCAGCAGCAGAGCAACTAATGAAAAACTGTTTTTT.

This chain uses TRBV19 with TRBJ2-3; 8 bases agree with TRBD2. V lost 7 bases, J lost 5 bases, and 17 bases stayed unmatched. Germline V gene data show CDR1 as LNHDA and CDR2 as SQIVND (reference sequence). This CDR3 comprises 17 residues. CDR3 amino acids: CASTPSRGLGYIDTQYF. CDR3 bases: TGTGCCAGTACTCCCTCCAGGGGACTAGGGTACATAGATACGCAGTATTTT.

The chain uses TRBV5-1 and TRBJ1-2, with D perhaps matching TRBD1 (5 bases). Germline CDR1 and CDR2: SGHRS and YFSETQ. Trimming took 1 base from V and 8 from J, leaving 12 bases between them. The CDR3 is 13 residues long. DNA for the CDR3: TGCGCCAGCAGCTTGACAGGACCGGAAGGCTACACCTTC. As protein: CASSLTGPEGYTF.

This clonotype was seen repeatedly, ten times or more. This chain links TRBV7-3 with TRBJ2-7, with 11 bases fitting TRBD1. The CDR3 runs 13 residues. The ends lost 5 bases at V and 7 bases at J; junction bases unmatched: 4. From germline, CDR1 is SGHTA and CDR2 FQGTGA. The chain's CDR3 is CASSPGTGGEQYF. CDR3 DNA: TGTGCCAGCAGCCCAGGGACAGGGGGTGAGCAGTACTTC.

This clonotype appeared many times. This rearrangement joins TRBV28 to TRBJ2-2; no clear D. Germline CDR1 reads MDHEN; CDR2 reads SYDVKM. Trimming pared 2 bases from V and 3 bases from J, leaving 7 bases between. This CDR3 has 14 amino acids. This CDR3 is CASSLARHTGELFF. The CDR3 nucleotides read TGTGCCAGCAGTTTAGCCAGACACACCGGGGAGCTGTTTTTT.

This clonotype was counted between two and nine times. The chain links TRBV11-2 to TRBJ2-2; 7 bases match TRBD1. After removal of 5 bases from V and 4 bases from J, the junction contained 13 bases not matched to a gene. The CDR3 is made up of 17 amino acids. Germline lookup yields CDR1 SGHAT and CDR2 FQNNGV. The CDR3 region is CASSRSTGRLGTGELFF. CDR3 nucleotides: TGTGCCAGCAGCCGGTCGACAGGGAGACTTGGCACCGGGGAGCTGTTTTTT.

V is TRBV18 and J is TRBJ2-2; TRBD1 matches at 9 bases. Germline assignment: CDR1 KGHSH and CDR2 LQKENI. This CDR3 has 15 residues. V lost 6 bases to trimming and J lost 4 bases; unmatched junction nucleotides: 6. In nucleotides, the CDR3 is TGTGCCAGCTCTTACGACAGGGGGTCCACCGGGGAGCTGTTTTTT. Translation gives CASSYDRGSTGELFF.

This clonotype was observed at least ten times. The chain uses TRBV7-8 and TRBJ1-4; possible D gene TRBD1, 5 bases. Looked up from germline, CDR1 is SGHVS and CDR2 is FQNEAQ. V was clipped by 4 bases and J by 2 bases, with 17 bases between them. This CDR3 spans 17 amino acids. The CDR3 nucleotides read TGTGCCAGCAGCTCCAGGCGGGACTTCTCTACTAATGAAAAACTGTTTTTT. Amino acid sequence: CASSSRRDFSTNEKLFF.

This clonotype appeared many times. The chain employs TRBV14 and TRBJ1-6; D is undetermined. V shed 0 bases and J shed 9 bases, with 6 bases lying between them. This CDR3 has 13 amino acids. Germline CDR1 reads SGHDN; CDR2 reads FVKESK. The CDR3 region has the DNA TGTGCCAGCAGCCAAGACAGTTTTTCACCCCTCCACTTT. Amino acids: CASSQDSFSPLHF.

This clonotype has a count of ten or more. The chain couples TRBV6-9 to TRBJ2-7; 14 nucleotides line up with TRBD2. From germline, CDR1 is MNHGY and CDR2 SVAAGI. The CDR3 totals 16 residues. V lost 3 bases to trimming and J lost 5 bases; unmatched junction nucleotides: 6. For the CDR3, the DNA is TGTGCCAGCAGTTACGGGACTAGCGGGGGAAAAAACGAGCAGTACTTC. Translating gives CASSYGTSGGKNEQYF.